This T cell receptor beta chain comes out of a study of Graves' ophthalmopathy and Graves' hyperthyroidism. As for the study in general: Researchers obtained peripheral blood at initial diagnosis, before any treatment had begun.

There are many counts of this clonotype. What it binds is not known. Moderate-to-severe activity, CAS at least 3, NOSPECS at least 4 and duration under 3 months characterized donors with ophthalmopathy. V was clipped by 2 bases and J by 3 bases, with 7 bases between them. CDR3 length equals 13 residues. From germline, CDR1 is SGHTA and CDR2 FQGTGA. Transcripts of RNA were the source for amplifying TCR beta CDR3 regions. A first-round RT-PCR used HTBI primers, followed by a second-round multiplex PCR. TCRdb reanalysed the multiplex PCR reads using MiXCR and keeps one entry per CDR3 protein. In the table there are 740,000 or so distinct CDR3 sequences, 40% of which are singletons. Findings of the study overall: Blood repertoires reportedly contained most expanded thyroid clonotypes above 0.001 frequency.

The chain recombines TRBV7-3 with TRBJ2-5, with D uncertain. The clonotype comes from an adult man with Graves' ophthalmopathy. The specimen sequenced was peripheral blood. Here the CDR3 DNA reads TGTGCCAGCAGCTTATACGTGGAAGAGACCCAGTACTTC. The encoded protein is CASSLYVEETQYF. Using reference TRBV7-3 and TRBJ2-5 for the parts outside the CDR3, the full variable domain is GAGVSQTPSNKVTEKGKYVELRCDPISGHTALYWYRQSLGQGPEFLIYFQGTGAADDSGLPNDRFFAVRPEGSVSTLKIQRTERGDSAVYLCASSLYVEETQYFGPGTRLLVL.